The 21 T cell receptor beta chains below come from one sample, sequenced in a study of blood T cell repertoires in COVID-19. The method was immunoSEQ multiplex PCR; TCRdb's version includes in-frame clones alone and lacks a portion of them. This table holds 130,000 or so clones, approximately 89% found once. Sequences were obtained from peripheral blood. The origin of the receptors is a middle-aged man with acute or convalescent COVID-19.

In its sample, this clone was seen a few times. The chain has TRBV6-5 and TRBJ1-3, with 8 bases identical to TRBD1. Germline V CDR1 and CDR2: MNHEY, SVGAGI. Unmatched junction bases numbered 19, after V lost 8 bases and J lost 16 bases. The length of the CDR3 is 14 residues. The CDR3 nucleotides read TGTGCCAGCCTCAGAACTGGGTCGTCTCAGGGGGCCTATTTT. It encodes CASLRTGSSQGAYF.

The chain's CDR3 is CASSFRNTIYF. DNA for the CDR3: TGTGCCAGCAGTTTCAGAAACACCATATATTTT. The chain has TRBV12-3 or TRBV12-4 and TRBJ1-3; D is ambiguous. V lost 3 bases and J 5 bases, leaving 2 bases between the germline ends. CDR3 length: 11 residues.

The chain recombines TRBV19 with TRBJ2-7, with 10 nucleotides matching TRBD2. This CDR3 has 15 residues. The V gene end was trimmed by 5 bases and the J gene end by 7 bases; junction bases not matched to a gene: 11. Per the germline V gene, CDR1 is LNHDA and CDR2 is SQIVND (reference sequence). The CDR3 sequence: CASSSPTSGFYEQYF. CDR3 nucleotide sequence: TGTGCCAGTAGTTCACCGACTAGCGGGTTCTATGAGCAGTACTTC.

The CDR3 DNA is TGTGCCAGCAGTGAAACAGGGGAAGGCTACACCTTC. This sequence encodes CASSETGEGYTF. The rearrangement joins TRBV25-1 to TRBJ1-2, with 7 bases aligning to TRBD1. V was clipped by 2 bases and J by 8 bases; unmatched bases: 2. Germline loops: CDR1 MGHDK, CDR2 SYGVNS. The CDR3 contains 12 residues.

This chain's CDR3 is CASSFRETEAFF. In DNA form, the CDR3 reads TGTGCCAGCAGCTTTCGTGAGACTGAAGCTTTCTTT. This sequence joins TRBV7-2 and TRBJ1-1; D remains ambiguous. CDR3 size: 12 residues. Trimming shortened V by 3 bases and J by 5 bases, and 7 bases separated the two germline ends. The germline CDR1 and CDR2 sequences are SGHTA and FQGNSA.

V and J are TRBV5-1 and TRBJ1-6, with TRBD1 identical over 8 bases. Germline CDR1 SGHRS, CDR2 YFSETQ. The junction had 16 bases not matched to a gene; V was cut back by 3 bases and J by 5 bases. The CDR3 length is 19 residues. Here the CDR3 DNA reads TGCGCCAGCAGCTCAAGCCCGGACAGGGCTTTGTGGAATAATTCACCCCTCCACTTT. Its translation: CASSSSPDRALWNNSPLHF.

This chain uses TRBV21-1 with TRBJ2-6; TRBD1, the table's D call, was not compared with the DNA. TRBV21-1 is a documented pseudogene. This CDR3 region has 18 residues. The CDR3 here is CASSKGGEGDSGANVLTF. The CDR3 DNA sequence: TGTGCCAGCAGCAAAGGGGGAGAGGGGGACTCTGGGGCCAACGTCCTGACTTTC.

The J gene is TRBJ1-4, the V gene TRBV7-2; D possibly corresponds to TRBD1 (6 bases). V was cut by 2 bases and J by 7 bases, with 14 bases left in between. This CDR3 is built from 15 residues. Germline assignment: CDR1 SGHTA and CDR2 FQGNSA. Written as DNA, the CDR3 is TGTGCCAGCAGCTTAACGGGGGGCGGCTTTGAAAAACTGTTTTTT. This translates into CASSLTGGGFEKLFF.

The chain has TRBV14 and TRBJ2-3; D is unresolved. Germline V lookup: CDR1 SGHDN, CDR2 FVKESK. There are 13 residues in the CDR3. Between the trimmed V and J ends, which lost 6 bases and 0 bases, there was a span of 7 bases. CDR3 residues: CASSRYSTDTQYF. CDR3 nucleotides: TGTGCCAGCAGTCGTTATAGCACAGATACGCAGTATTTT.

This sequence joins TRBV6-6 and TRBJ1-5; D might be TRBD1 (6 bases). Trimming took 5 bases from V and 2 from J, leaving 16 bases between them. CDR3 size: 16 residues. The germline gives CDR1 MNHNY, CDR2 SVGAGI (reference sequence). The CDR3 sequence: CASSKKTGSGNQPQHF. DNA of the CDR3: TGTGCCAGCAGTAAAAAGACAGGCTCGGGCAATCAGCCCCAGCATTTT.

This clone was seen once. This chain links TRBV19 with TRBJ1-1; D is perhaps TRBD1 (6 bases). This CDR3 region has 13 residues. Trimming removed 6 bases from V and 6 bases from J, with 14 bases in between. Germline loops: CDR1 LNHDA, CDR2 SQIVND (reference sequence). The CDR3 loop is CASRNQGNPEAFF. DNA for the CDR3: TGTGCCAGTAGGAACCAGGGGAATCCTGAAGCTTTCTTT.

The V gene is TRBV28, the J gene TRBJ1-6; D not resolved. The ends were cut back, 7 bases at V and 7 bases at J, with 11 bases in the middle. Germline V lookup: CDR1 MDHEN, CDR2 SYDVKM. The CDR3 has 13 amino acids. The CDR3 sequence: CASKRVLNSPLHF. CDR3 coding DNA: TGTGCCAGCAAACGGGTTTTGAATTCACCCCTCCACTTT.

This rearrangement joins TRBV7-9 to TRBJ1-2; D is possibly TRBD1 (5 bases). The CDR3 extends over 16 amino acids. Germline assignment: CDR1 SEHNR and CDR2 FQNEAQ (reference sequence). The V end lost 3 bases, the J end lost 0 bases, and 14 bases lay between the germline ends. For the CDR3, the DNA is TGTGCCAGCAGCTTGGCGGGGGTGTTAGCTAACTATGGCTACACCTTC. Protein sequence: CASSLAGVLANYGYTF.

This chain joins TRBV4-1 and TRBJ1-2; 8 positions match TRBD1. Germline lookup yields CDR1 MGHRA and CDR2 YSYEKL. V lost 4 bases to trimming and J lost 0 bases; unmatched junction nucleotides: 4. CDR3 length equals 15 residues. CDR3 sequence (DNA): TGCGCCAGCAGCCGATCACAGGGGGCTAACTATGGCTACACCTTC. Translated, it gives CASSRSQGANYGYTF.

This sequence joins TRBV5-4 and TRBJ1-2; tentatively, D is TRBD1 (5 bases). There are 14 residues in the CDR3. From germline, CDR1 is SGHNT and CDR2 YYREEE (reference sequence). The V end lost 6 bases, the J end lost 2 bases, and 14 bases lay between the germline ends. The CDR3 DNA sequence: TGTGCCAGCACCCCAGGGCCCCGGAACTATGGCTACACCTTC. It specifies CASTPGPRNYGYTF.

A few counts support this clone. This chain connects TRBV7-9 to TRBJ2-1; D gene unclear. The germline V gene has CDR1 SEHNR and CDR2 FQNEAQ (reference sequence). This CDR3 has 14 amino acids. With 4 bases removed from V and 3 bases from J, the gap between germline ends came to 10 bases. CDR3: CASSSMASYNEQFF. CDR3 DNA sequence: TGTGCCAGCAGCTCGATGGCCAGCTACAATGAGCAGTTCTTC.

The CDR3 region has the DNA TGTGCCAGCAGTTACTCAAGCGAGCCGGGTGAAAAACTGTTTTTT. Amino acids: CASSYSSEPGEKLFF. The chain combines TRBV6-6 with TRBJ1-4; no definite D call. CDR3 length: 15 amino acids. Trimming stripped 0 bases from V and 7 bases from J, with 12 bases between. Germline values: CDR1 MNHNY, CDR2 SVGAGI (reference sequence).

Only one count was recorded for this clone. The rearrangement links TRBV3-1 (or the pseudogene TRBV3-2) to TRBJ1-1; 7 bases agree with TRBD1. In germline, CDR1 is LGHDT, CDR2 YNNKEL (reference sequence). The J segment lost 11 bases and the V segment lost 3 bases, leaving 9 bases of the junction unmatched. CDR3 length equals 13 residues. The CDR3 reads CASSQDRWLGAFF. The CDR3 DNA sequence: TGTGCCAGCAGCCAGGACAGGTGGTTGGGGGCTTTCTTT.

The chain combines TRBV30 with TRBJ2-7; D gene unclear. The length of the CDR3 is 13 residues. The V gene lost 7 bases and the J gene lost 8 bases, with 21 bases spanning the gap. Germline-derived CDR1 and CDR2 are GTSNPN and SVGIG (reference sequence). CDR3 residues: CAFRLSQTQQQYF. CDR3 coding DNA: TGTGCCTTTCGACTCAGCCAAACTCAACAGCAGTACTTC.

V is TRBV21-1 and J is TRBJ2-3; TRBD2, the table's D call, lacks a check against the DNA. TRBV21-1 is a known pseudogene. This CDR3 contains 15 residues. The CDR3 loop reads CARPWVAGDLDTQYF. The CDR3 nucleotides read TGTGCCAGGCCGTGGGTAGCGGGAGATTTAGATACGCAGTATTTT.

The rearrangement uses TRBV29-1 and TRBJ1-4; possibly TRBD1 for D (5 bases). This CDR3 comprises 14 residues. CDR1 is SQVTM, CDR2 ANQGSEA, per germline. Trimming pared 4 bases from V and 7 bases from J, leaving 16 bases between. CDR3: CSVGRRGTTEKLFF. CDR3 in DNA: TGCAGCGTTGGCAGGAGGGGCACCACTGAAAAACTGTTTTTT.